This TCR beta chain is drawn from a study of persistence of HIV-infected CD4 T cells. Germline CDR1 is MNHEY and CDR2 is SMNVEV (reference sequence). The CDR3 runs 13 residues. Deletions cut 6 bases from V and 7 bases from J, with 12 bases between. This was the immunoSEQ version 4 assay in survey mode. The data were produced by immunoSEQ multiplex PCR, yet TCRdb's version contains in-frame clones alone and is incomplete. The sample carries some 40,000 clones, roughly 90% recorded once. As for this clone: What it binds is unknown.

Nonspecific anti-CD3/anti-CD28 bead stimulation represents the broad CD4+ T cell repertoire. CD4+ T cells upregulating both CD40 ligand and CD69 were sorted as responding cells. The J gene is TRBJ1-4, the V gene TRBV27; D is uncertain. The TCR was taken from an adult man with HIV who was CMV-seropositive. The specimen was CD4+ T cells sorted from PBMCs after roughly 18-hour stimulation, collected from a patient who received antiretroviral therapy. The CDR3 spells CASSEVVGEKLFF. The DNA for the CDR3 is TGTGCCAGCAGCGAAGTGGTGGGTGAAAAACTGTTTTTT. The full variable domain, in which reference TRBV27 and TRBJ1-4 provide the parts outside the CDR3, is EAQVTQNPRYLITVTGKKLTVTCSQNMNHEYMSWYRQDPGLGLRQIYYSMNVEVTDKGDVPEGYKVSRKEKRNFPLILESPSPNQTSLYFCASSEVVGEKLFFGSGTQLSVL.